This T cell receptor (beta chain) appears in the sequencing data of a study of shared clonotypes between healthy human individuals. In replicate PCRs of sorted subsets, around 0.2 ug DNA, 29,000 or so T cell genomes, was used. Clones were read by immunoSEQ multiplex PCR, and TCRdb kept only the in-frame ones, dropping some. This sample has some 2.3 million clones; approximately 95% occur once, and the top ten carry under 0.45%. The clonotype comes from a man between 18 and 35 years old in good health. Some clones in this sample may be carry-over from other donors' samples. The specimen was naive CD4+ T cells from PBMCs. Subset: CD45RA+ positively selected.

The CDR3 region has the DNA TGTGCCAGCAGCAACTCCCCGGGACAGGGGCGGGACGAGCAGTACTTC. This codes for CASSNSPGQGRDEQYF. The chain is built from TRBV21-1 and TRBJ2-7; TRBD1, the table's D call, was not compared with the DNA. TRBV21-1 is reported as a pseudogene. This CDR3 has 16 residues.